Presented here are 8 T cell receptor beta chains from one specimen sequenced in a study of T-cell reconstitution after alpha-beta-depleted transplantation in children. Unique molecular identifiers were incorporated during preparation of the TCRbeta library. TCRdb ran MiXCR on the PCR reads and lists one entry per CDR3 protein. The table includes just under 550,000 distinct CDR3 sequences, about 17% detected once. Sequencing used PBMCs from the stem cell graft donor, obtained from the stem cell graft. The receptors shown here come from a human donor who donated a stem cell graft to a child with acute lymphoblastic leukemia.

Only a few counts were recorded for this clonotype. The V call is TRBV19, the J call TRBJ2-1; a weak D match, TRBD1 (5 bases). This CDR3 region has 15 residues. V lost 6 bases and J 0 bases, leaving 12 bases between the germline ends. Germline V gives CDR1 LNHDA, CDR2 SQIVND (reference sequence). Here the CDR3 DNA reads TGTGCCAGTAGGCGACAGACAAGCTCCTACAATGAGCAGTTCTTC. Translated, it gives CASRRQTSSYNEQFF.

This rearrangement joins TRBV29-1 to TRBJ1-4; D is ambiguous. Trimming took 0 bases from V and 14 from J, leaving 22 bases between them. Germline V gene lookup returns CDR1 SQVTM and CDR2 ANQGSEA. The CDR3 runs 15 residues. The CDR3 here is CSVEDLGGPQIQLFF. The CDR3 DNA reads TGCAGCGTTGAAGATCTCGGCGGACCCCAAATTCAGCTGTTTTTT.

Only a few counts were recorded for this clonotype. The chain combines TRBV7-9 with TRBJ1-6, with 7 bases that match TRBD1. The V and J ends lost 4 bases and 4 bases, in that order; junction bases with no gene match: 7. The CDR3 loop spans 16 amino acids. The germline V gene encodes CDR1 SEHNR and CDR2 FQNEAQ (reference sequence). This CDR3 reads CASSSAQGQYNSPLHF. The CDR3 DNA follows: TGTGCCAGCAGCTCCGCCCAGGGACAGTATAATTCACCCCTCCACTTT.

V gene TRBV12-3 or TRBV12-4 combines with J gene TRBJ2-1; 7 bases match TRBD2. Unmatched junction bases numbered 14, after V lost 4 bases and J lost 5 bases. This CDR3 has 17 residues. The CDR3 reads CASSSFREASGDNEQFF. CDR3 DNA sequence: TGTGCCAGCAGTTCATTCAGGGAGGCTAGCGGTGACAATGAGCAGTTCTTC.

This chain uses TRBV5-1 with TRBJ2-6; D unclear. The V gene's germline CDR1 is SGHRS and CDR2 YFSETQ. With 3 bases removed from V and 0 bases from J, the gap between germline ends came to 10 bases. This CDR3 has 16 amino acids. This CDR3 is CASSWESSSGANVLTF. CDR3 DNA: TGCGCCAGCAGCTGGGAAAGTTCCTCTGGGGCCAACGTCCTGACTTTC.

CDR3 protein: CASSSYGLNTEAFF. The CDR3 region has the DNA TGTGCCAGCAGTTCCTACGGGCTGAACACTGAAGCTTTCTTT. This chain connects TRBV12-3 or TRBV12-4 to TRBJ1-1; D is uncertain. Trimming stripped 4 bases from V and 0 bases from J, with 9 bases between. The CDR3 sequence is 14 residues long.

The table lists this clonotype with many counts. This sequence joins TRBV25-1 and TRBJ2-7, with TRBD1 matching 7 bases. Germline lookup yields CDR1 MGHDK and CDR2 SYGVNS. The CDR3 spans 14 residues. J lost 2 bases, V lost 5 bases, and 6 bases had no gene match. DNA of the CDR3: TGTGCCAGCAGTTTATGGGACAGTGCCTACGAGCAGTACTTC. Its translation is CASSLWDSAYEQYF.

The gene calls are TRBV5-1 and TRBJ2-1, with a tentative D call TRBD1 (6 bases). The V end was cut by 2 bases, the J end by 4 bases, with 13 bases between. The CDR3 is 15 residues long. Per germline, CDR1 SGHRS and CDR2 YFSETQ. CDR3 sequence: CASSLPGQIYNEQFF. CDR3 nucleotide sequence: TGCGCCAGCAGCTTACCAGGACAGATTTACAATGAGCAGTTCTTC.